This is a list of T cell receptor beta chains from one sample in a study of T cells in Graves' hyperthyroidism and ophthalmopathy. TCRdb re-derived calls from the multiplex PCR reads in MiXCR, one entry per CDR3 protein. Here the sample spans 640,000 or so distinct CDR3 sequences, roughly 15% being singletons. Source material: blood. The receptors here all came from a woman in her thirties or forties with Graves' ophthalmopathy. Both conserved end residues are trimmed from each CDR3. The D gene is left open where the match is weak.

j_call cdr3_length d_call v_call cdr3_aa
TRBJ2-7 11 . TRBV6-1 ASSRGDSYEQY
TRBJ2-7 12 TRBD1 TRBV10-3 AIREGQGKYEQY
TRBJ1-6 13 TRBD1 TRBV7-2 ASRSRTGDNSPLH
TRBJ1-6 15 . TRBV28 ASSLSPDSRRNSPPH
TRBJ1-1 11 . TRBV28 ASSSTASSEAF
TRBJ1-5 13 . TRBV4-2 ASSQDRYSNQPQH
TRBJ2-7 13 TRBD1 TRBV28 ASSRFGQGSYEQY
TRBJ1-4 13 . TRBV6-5 ASSYSPGRLEKLF
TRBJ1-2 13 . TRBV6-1 ASRAVGSSYYGYT
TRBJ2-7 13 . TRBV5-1 ASSLGQRSEYEQY
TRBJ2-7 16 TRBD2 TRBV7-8 ASSLEVASGRPPYEQY
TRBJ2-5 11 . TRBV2 ASPRGYQETQY
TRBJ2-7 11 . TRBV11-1 ASSHLQVNEQY
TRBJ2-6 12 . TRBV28 ASSQPSGANVLT
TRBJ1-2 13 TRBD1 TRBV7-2 ASSPRDRVLEGYT
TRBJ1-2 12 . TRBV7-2 ASSLSGPPYGYT
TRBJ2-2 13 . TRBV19 ASSPPGTDTGELF
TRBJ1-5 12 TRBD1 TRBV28 ASSQYRGWQPQH
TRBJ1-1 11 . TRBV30 AWSSTGNTEAF
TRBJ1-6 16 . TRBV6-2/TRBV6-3 ASRKIAERGRINSPLH
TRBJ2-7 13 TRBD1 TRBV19 ASSTHTGGRYEQY
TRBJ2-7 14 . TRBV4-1 ASSQVVGRGWDEQY
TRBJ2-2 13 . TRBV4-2 ASSPYRTPTGELF
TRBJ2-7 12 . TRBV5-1 ASSFRDIDYEQY
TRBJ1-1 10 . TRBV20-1 SATGHLAEAF
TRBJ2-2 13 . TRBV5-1 ASSPQHGNTGELF
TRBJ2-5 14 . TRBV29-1 SVGPSQRRGLETQY
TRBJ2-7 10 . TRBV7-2 ASSIRVIEQY
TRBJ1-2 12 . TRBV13 ASSLASGDYGYT
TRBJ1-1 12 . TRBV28 ASSFTGLKTEAF
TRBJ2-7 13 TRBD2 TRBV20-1 SASGGTSGSYEQY
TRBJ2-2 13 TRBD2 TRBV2 ASKGAAGATGELF
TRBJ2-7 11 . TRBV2 ASSEAPRGEQY
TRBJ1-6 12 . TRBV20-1 SARESSYNSPLH
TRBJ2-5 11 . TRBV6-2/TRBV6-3 ASRPTVFETQY
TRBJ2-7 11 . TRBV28 ASSFQGRDEQY
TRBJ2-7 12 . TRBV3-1 ASSQGYRAYEQY
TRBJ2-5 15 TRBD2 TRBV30 AWSVWSLAGARETQY
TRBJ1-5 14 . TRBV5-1 ASSLTGLWGNQPQH
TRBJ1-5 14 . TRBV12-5 ASGLVRQGMDQPQH
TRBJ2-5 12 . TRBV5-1 ASSLASDQETQY
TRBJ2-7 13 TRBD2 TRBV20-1 SATPGTSGTYEQY
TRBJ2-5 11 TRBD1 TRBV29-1 SVRQGAQETQY
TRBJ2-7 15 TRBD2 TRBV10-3 AISESIQSGNSYEQY
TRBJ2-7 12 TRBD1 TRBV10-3 AIRDPGGIYEQY
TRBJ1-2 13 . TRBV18 ASSPQYPKHYGYT
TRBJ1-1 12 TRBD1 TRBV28 ASRKGAPSMKIF
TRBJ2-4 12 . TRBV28 ASSDGQLPNIQY
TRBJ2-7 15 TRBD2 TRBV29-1 SVEGGLAGGSTYEQY
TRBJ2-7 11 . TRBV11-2 ASSGGGASEQY
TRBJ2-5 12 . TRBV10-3 AISDSPNQETQY
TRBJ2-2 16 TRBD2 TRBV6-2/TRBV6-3 ASSSGTSETTSTGELF
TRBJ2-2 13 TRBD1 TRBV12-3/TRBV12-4 ASSPRTGDTGELF
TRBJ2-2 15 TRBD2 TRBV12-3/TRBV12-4 ASRMGLAGGNTGELF